Below, 10 T cell receptor beta chains from the same sample are listed, as sequenced in a study of blood T cells in healthy people across ages. The use of a sample-barcoded 5' primer and a J-beta primer mix characterized a second PCR of roughly 7 to 11 cycles. A single record per CDR3 protein comes from TCRdb applying MiXCR to the 5' RACE reads. This sample carries approximately 800,000 distinct CDR3 sequences, roughly 64% of them seen once, and the ten largest clones take roughly 20%. The sequenced material came from blood. These receptor sequences come from a young man in good health.

V gene TRBV23-1 combines with J gene TRBJ2-7, with 7 bases matching TRBD1. TRBV23-1 is an open reading frame whose function is uncertain. V gave up 2 bases and J gave up 2 bases; unmatched junction bases: 9. The CDR3 runs to 16 residues. The CDR3 DNA is TGCGCCAGCAGTCAAAGGACAGGATACGGCCCCTACGAGCAGTACTTC. Residues: CASSQRTGYGPYEQYF.

The V and J genes are TRBV15 and TRBJ2-5; D is ambiguous. The J call is uncertain, as TRBJ2-7 better fits the DNA end. The CDR3 is 14 residues long. CDR1 and CDR2 (germline): LNHNV, YYDKDF (reference sequence). The CDR3 protein is CATSRSPKIGEQYF. CDR3 sequence (DNA): TGTGCCACCAGCAGATCTCCCAAAATTGGCGAGCAGTACTTC.

In regard to this clonotype: The junction shows a germline mismatch at one end, possibly a read error. The chain links TRBV20-1 to TRBJ2-7; a weak D match, TRBD2 (5 bases). The DNA matches TRBJ2-5 better at its end, which makes the J call doubtful. The CDR3 is 10 residues long. Germline-derived CDR1 and CDR2 are DFQATT and SNEGSKA (reference sequence). The CDR3 coding sequence is TGCAGTGCGAGAGGGAGGACCCAGTACTTC. Amino acids: CSARGRTQYF.

The chain employs TRBV29-1 and TRBJ2-1; a weak D match, TRBD2 (5 bases). The CDR3 has 10 residues. Germline CDR1 is SQVTM and CDR2 is ANQGSEA. Deletions cut 4 bases from V and 8 bases from J, with 6 bases between. The CDR3 here is CSVVRDEQFF. The CDR3 DNA reads as TGCAGCGTTGTGAGGGATGAGCAGTTCTTC.

In its sample, this clonotype was seen a few times. The gene calls are TRBV7-2 and TRBJ2-7; 10 bases agree with TRBD2. The germline CDR1 and CDR2 sequences are SGHTA and FQGNSA. The ends lost 1 base at V and 0 bases at J; junction bases unmatched: 3. The CDR3 runs to 16 residues. CDR3 sequence: CASSLGTSGYSYEQYF. DNA for the CDR3: TGTGCCAGCAGCTTAGGGACTAGCGGTTACTCCTACGAGCAGTACTTC.

The chain uses TRBV6-6 and TRBJ1-5; unclear D gene. The germline V and J ends were trimmed by 3 bases and 1 base, with 10 bases remaining between them. Per germline, CDR1 MNHNY and CDR2 SVGAGI (reference sequence). This CDR3 has 15 amino acids. CDR3 DNA sequence: TGTGCCAGCAGTTATGGGTCGGGGAGCAATCAGCCCCAGCATTTT. It yields the protein CASSYGSGSNQPQHF.

The chain combines TRBV7-3 with TRBJ2-3; a possible D gene is TRBD2 (6 bases). The germline V gene encodes CDR1 SGHTA and CDR2 FQGTGA. This CDR3 contains 14 residues. V was clipped by 1 base and J by 12 bases, with 17 bases between them. CDR3 nucleotide sequence: TGTGCCAGCAGCTTAAAAATCGGGGTGGGAGGACAGTATTTT. It codes for CASSLKIGVGGQYF. The full variable domain, completed using reference TRBV7-3 and TRBJ2-3, is GAGVSQTPSNKVTEKGKYVELRCDPISGHTALYWYRQSLGQGPEFLIYFQGTGAADDSGLPNDRFFAVRPEGSVSTLKIQRTERGDSAVYLCASSLKIGVGGQYFGPGTRLTVL.

The gene calls are TRBV6-6 and TRBJ2-7; unclear D gene. Looked up from germline, CDR1 is MNHNY and CDR2 is SVGAGI (reference sequence). Between the trimmed V and J ends, which lost 6 bases and 3 bases, there was a span of 12 bases. The CDR3 is 13 residues long. The CDR3 reads CASSPAGDYEQYF. CDR3 nucleotide sequence: TGTGCCAGCAGCCCGGCCGGAGACTACGAGCAGTACTTC.

This clonotype occurred a few times. The chain links TRBV2 to TRBJ2-1, with TRBD2 identical over 8 bases. Germline assignment: CDR1 SNHLY and CDR2 FYNNEI. Trimming at V came to 4 bases and at J to 5 bases, leaving 4 bases not matched to a gene. The CDR3 runs to 14 residues. CDR3 in DNA: TGTGCCAGCAGTGTGCGGCGGGGGGACAATGAGCAGTTCTTC. This gives the protein CASSVRRGDNEQFF.

V is TRBV27 and J is TRBJ1-1; weak D call: TRBD1 (6 bases). Trimming cost V 5 bases and J 5 bases, with 18 bases left between them. Germline assignment: CDR1 MNHEY and CDR2 SMNVEV (reference sequence). This CDR3 contains 15 residues. In DNA form, the CDR3 reads TGTGCCAGCAGTGTCCTTTGGGGGCTGGGGACTGAAGCTTTCTTT. Amino acids: CASSVLWGLGTEAFF.